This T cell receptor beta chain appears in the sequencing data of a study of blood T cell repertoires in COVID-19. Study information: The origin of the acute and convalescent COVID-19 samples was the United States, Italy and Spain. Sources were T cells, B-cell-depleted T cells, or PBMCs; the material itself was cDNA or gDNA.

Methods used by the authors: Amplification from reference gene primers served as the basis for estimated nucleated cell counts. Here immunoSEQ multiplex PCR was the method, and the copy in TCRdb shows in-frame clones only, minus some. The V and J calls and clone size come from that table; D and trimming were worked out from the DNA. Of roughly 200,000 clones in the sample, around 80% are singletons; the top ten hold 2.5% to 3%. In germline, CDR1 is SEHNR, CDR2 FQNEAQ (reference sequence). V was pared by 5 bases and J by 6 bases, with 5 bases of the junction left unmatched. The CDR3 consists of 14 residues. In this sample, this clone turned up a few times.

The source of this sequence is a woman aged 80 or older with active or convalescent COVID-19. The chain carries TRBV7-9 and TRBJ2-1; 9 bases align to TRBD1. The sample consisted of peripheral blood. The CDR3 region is CASSRDREGNEQFF. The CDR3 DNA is TGTGCCAGCAGCCGGGACAGGGAGGGCAATGAGCAGTTCTTC.